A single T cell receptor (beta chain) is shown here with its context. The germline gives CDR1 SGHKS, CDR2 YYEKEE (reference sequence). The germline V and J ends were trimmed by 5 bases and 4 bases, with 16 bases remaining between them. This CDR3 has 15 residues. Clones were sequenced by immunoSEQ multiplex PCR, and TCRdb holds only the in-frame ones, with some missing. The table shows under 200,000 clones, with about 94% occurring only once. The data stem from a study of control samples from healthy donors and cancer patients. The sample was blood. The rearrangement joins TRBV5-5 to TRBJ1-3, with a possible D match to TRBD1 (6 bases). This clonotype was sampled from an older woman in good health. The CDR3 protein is CASRTPGEWGNTIYF. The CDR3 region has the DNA TGTGCCAGCAGGACCCCAGGGGAATGGGGAAACACCATATATTTT.